This T cell receptor beta chain was identified in a study of long-term antiretroviral therapy in people with HIV (dated 2022 in TCRdb). At the level of the whole study: Collection of the earliest samples took place about a decade ahead of the 2015 WHO recommendation for immediate ART, at a time when ART was typically delayed until CD4 counts fell. A retrospective serial study tested whether ART initiation and durable HIV suppression were associated with changes in peripheral blood TRB repertoire composition and diversity. From some 28 adults with confirmed HIV infection, the cohort provided around 180 cryopreserved PBMC samples, gathered serially across a mean of around six years (range 1-12). About 35% of the 30 participants with HIV were female. Test extractions of a monoclonal T-cell line alongside approximately 36 polyclonal samples showed no cross-contamination during QIAcube processing. Beyond this particular receptor, the publication reports: Narrower CDR3 length ranges were observed in HIV repertoires than in controls, and an antigen-experienced repertoire with only a slight naive shift after ART was suggested by the network structure. Expanded TRB clones identified before ART initiation dominated the repertoire at all time points, although this dominance fluctuated and declined in many PLHIV after ART. Inferences about post-ART repertoire changes are limited because no data were available on ART adherence, viral resistance or therapy changes. The samples span the years 2004 to 2017, and the ART regimens used at that time may not be as effective as current regimens. Since PBMC availability was limited, sequencing covered only the TCR beta chain, with no alpha chain pairing. A significant increase in TRB diversity was found to be associated with ART initiation, although TRB diversity was observed to remain significantly below that of transplant donor controls even after long-term ART. Unsorted PBMC were profiled instead of sorted CD4+ and CD8+ T cells because pre-ART samples had limited cell numbers.

The immunoSEQ hsTCRB v3.0 assay was used at survey level resolution to sequence the TRB variable region. A depth of about 35,000-50,000 T-cell genomes per sample was targeted for TRB sequencing. An Illumina MiSeq with a v3 150-cycle kit was used to sequence the pooled TRB libraries. As for how the authors treated the data: Repertoire analysis was run in R within a reproducible Nextflow workflow that covered QC, data transformation and analysis. LymphoSeq2, an R package for exploring AIRR-Seq data, was used to implement custom analyses. Several samples that produced fewer than 5000 total TRB sequences were removed, so 180 or so HIV repertoires were analyzed. Among the approximately 200 retained HIV repertoires, about 57 were collected before ART initiation and roughly 130 were collected after ART initiation. Repertoires were downsampled to 5000 TRB nucleotide sequences, with summary statistics averaged over 100 downsampling iterations. Only TRB sequences with CDR3 regions of at least seven amino acids were retained for analysis. Two measures captured diversity: a Shannon entropy-derived clonality score and the Gini coefficient. In the repertoire networks, any two of the top 5000 CDR3 amino acid sequences were connected whenever the two sequences differed by an edit distance of one. GLIPH2 predicted antigen specificity groups and MHC restriction for TRB CDR3 amino acid sequences. To flag known CMV, EBV, HIV or tissue antigen associations, CDR3 amino acid sequences were matched against VDJdb and McPAS-TCR. Pre-ART, post-ART and control groups were compared with Wilcoxon signed-rank tests and Holm-Bonferroni correction. The source is immuneACCESS, and TCRdb retained only in-frame sequences with V and J called. Part of the clones is not carried over; for the studies checked, unresolved V genes explain less than half of this, and the remainder is unexplained. The V and J calls and clone size come from that table; D and trimming were worked out from the DNA. Within this sample are roughly 38,000 clones, with approximately 80% of them counted one time only. The ten largest clones take up approximately 6.3% of the sample.

Participants were included only if at least one PBMC sample before ART initiation and at least two post-ART samples were available. Treatment was received in the United States of America by all participants with HIV. Before DNA extraction, cryopreserved samples of 1-10 million PBMC were thawed and washed. At the time of the earliest PBMC sample, participants with HIV were aged between about 20 and 54 years. Per participant, PBMC samples came from 1-4 timepoints prior to ART initiation and 2-8 timepoints following ART initiation, for a median of 7 samples. For every participant, serial HIV viral load, CD4+ T-cell count, ART history and demographic data were obtained. Genomic DNA was extracted from unsorted PBMC with a Qiagen kit on a QIAcube, processed in batches of 12 samples. Worth noting for this clone: Which antigen it targets is not known. No much larger clonotype is one base removed from it; base qualities were not supplied.

The sequence came from a man in his thirties or forties with HIV. The material was unsorted PBMCs, obtained 3.4 years after starting antiretroviral therapy.

The DNA sequence follows: TGCGCCAGCAGCCTACAGGGGGCTGGAAACACCATATATTTT. Its translation is CASSLQGAGNTIYF. Here the chain combines TRBV4-3 and TRBJ1-3, and 8 bases in between align with TRBD1. V lost 4 bases and J lost 2 bases, and the count of bases not matched to a germline gene is 1. The CDR3 runs 14 amino acids, cysteine and phenylalanine included. Only the CDR3 part of the read is kept: 42 bases, read in frame from the first base. The germline V gene sets CDR1 to LGHNA and CDR2 to YSLEER.